This TCR beta chain originates from a study of blood T cell repertoires in COVID-19. Looking at the study overall: There were acute and convalescent COVID-19 samples, and they came from the United States, Italy and Spain.

This clone was seen more than once but under ten times. Study processing details: Cell counts per sample came from amplifying reference gene primers. The assay was immunoSEQ multiplex PCR, and TCRdb's table has in-frame clones only and misses some. From that table come the V and J calls and clone size; the DNA was used to work out D and trimming. The sample has around 120,000 clones, almost 70% seen once. The CDR3 spans 14 residues. Germline V gene data show CDR1 as SSHAT and CDR2 as FNYEAQ (reference sequence). Between the trimmed V and J ends, which lost 0 bases and 3 bases, there was a span of 5 bases.

This TCR derives from a woman between 65 and 79 years old with acute or convalescent COVID-19. Sequenced material: peripheral blood. The rearrangement joins TRBV7-7 to TRBJ2-2; no clear D. CDR3: CASSLAPDTGELFF. The CDR3 DNA reads TGTGCCAGCAGCTTAGCGCCGGACACCGGGGAGCTGTTTTTT.